The rows below give T cell receptor beta chains drawn from one sample of a study of blood T cells in healthy people across ages. A single record per CDR3 protein comes from TCRdb applying MiXCR to the 5' RACE reads. The sample has approximately 940,000 distinct CDR3 sequences; around 48% are singletons. Sequenced sample: blood. Source of these receptors: a man younger than 45 in good health. Both conserved end residues are part of each CDR3. A D gene is named only where the DNA matches it firmly. Only part of the rows carry a size: once, few, many, or a class if the clone is expanded.

d_gene: -; abundance: many; j_gene: TRBJ2-5; v_gene: TRBV20-1; CDR3nt: TGCAGTGCTCCTGGGGGGTCCACAGAGACCCAGTACTTC; CDR3aa: CSAPGGSTETQYF
d_gene: -; abundance: -; j_gene: TRBJ2-5; v_gene: TRBV6-1; CDR3nt: TGTGCCAGCAGTGAGGTAATGGAGACCCAGTACTTC; CDR3aa: CASSEVMETQYF
d_gene: TRBD1; abundance: few; j_gene: TRBJ1-2; v_gene: TRBV4-2; CDR3nt: TGTGCCAGCAGCACCCAGGGGGACGGCTACACCTTC; CDR3aa: CASSTQGDGYTF
d_gene: -; abundance: -; j_gene: TRBJ2-7; v_gene: TRBV28; CDR3nt: TGTGCCAGCAGTTTATCGGTCAGGGGCACCTACGAGCAGTACTTC; CDR3aa: CASSLSVRGTYEQYF
d_gene: TRBD1; abundance: -; j_gene: TRBJ2-7; v_gene: TRBV4-1; CDR3nt: TGCGCCAGTAGCCAAGTGACAGGGCGGAGCAACGAGCAGTACTTC; CDR3aa: CASSQVTGRSNEQYF
d_gene: -; abundance: -; j_gene: TRBJ1-2; v_gene: TRBV10-3; CDR3nt: TGTGCCATCAGTGAGTCCGGCAGGGTGGACTATGGCTACACCTTC; CDR3aa: CAISESGRVDYGYTF
d_gene: -; abundance: many; j_gene: TRBJ2-1; v_gene: TRBV6-5; CDR3nt: TGTGCCAGCAGTTACAGGGGAGCGGTGACCACCCACTACAATGAGCAGTTCTTC; CDR3aa: CASSYRGAVTTHYNEQFF
d_gene: TRBD1; abundance: -; j_gene: TRBJ1-2; v_gene: TRBV6-6; CDR3nt: TGTGCCAGCAGTTACTCGATAACAGGGGTGGGTGGCTACACCTTC; CDR3aa: CASSYSITGVGGYTF
d_gene: -; abundance: many; j_gene: TRBJ2-2; v_gene: TRBV7-8; CDR3nt: TGTGCCAGCAGCTTAGCAGCTTCCGTCACCGGGGAGCTGTTTTTT; CDR3aa: CASSLAASVTGELFF
d_gene: -; abundance: -; j_gene: TRBJ2-2; v_gene: TRBV18; CDR3nt: TGTGCCAGCTCACCGGAGGCAGGGAGCACGAACCAGAACACCGGGGAGCTGTTTTTT; CDR3aa: CASSPEAGSTNQNTGELFF
d_gene: -; abundance: -; j_gene: TRBJ1-4; v_gene: TRBV5-1; CDR3nt: TGCGCCAGCAGCTCGGAGGGGACGTCGGATGAAAAACTGTTTTTT; CDR3aa: CASSSEGTSDEKLFF
d_gene: -; abundance: -; j_gene: TRBJ2-7; v_gene: TRBV5-6; CDR3nt: TGTGCCAGCAGCTTGTTTCAGAGGACAAGCGGGTACAATGAGCAGTACTTC; CDR3aa: CASSLFQRTSGYNEQYF
d_gene: TRBD2; abundance: -; j_gene: TRBJ2-7; v_gene: TRBV6-2/TRBV6-3; CDR3nt: TGTGCCAGCGGACTTAGCGGGGGGTACAACGAGCAGTACTTC; CDR3aa: CASGLSGGYNEQYF
d_gene: -; abundance: few; j_gene: TRBJ2-3; v_gene: TRBV6-2/TRBV6-3; CDR3nt: TGTGCCAGCAGCCCCTTGGCCTCGAGCACAGATACGCAGTATTTT; CDR3aa: CASSPLASSTDTQYF
d_gene: -; abundance: -; j_gene: TRBJ2-6; v_gene: TRBV7-6; CDR3nt: TGTGCCAGCAGCTTTATGGCCAACGTCCTGACTTTC; CDR3aa: CASSFMANVLTF
d_gene: -; abundance: few; j_gene: TRBJ2-1; v_gene: TRBV7-2; CDR3nt: TGTGCCAGCAGCTTAGCGGTTCGTAATGAGCAGTTCTTC; CDR3aa: CASSLAVRNEQFF
d_gene: -; abundance: -; j_gene: TRBJ2-7; v_gene: TRBV6-2/TRBV6-3; CDR3nt: TGTGCCAGCCTTTCCCCGACAGGCTCAATTGGCGAGCAGTACTTC; CDR3aa: CASLSPTGSIGEQYF
d_gene: -; abundance: few; j_gene: TRBJ2-5; v_gene: TRBV28; CDR3nt: TGTGCCAGCAGGGAGGGACCGAGACAAGAGACCCAGTACTTC; CDR3aa: CASREGPRQETQYF
d_gene: -; abundance: -; j_gene: TRBJ2-1; v_gene: TRBV6-2/TRBV6-3; CDR3nt: TGTGCTAGCAGCACCGCAAGGGTTAGCGGAGCAAGCTCCTACAATGAGCAGTTCTTC; CDR3aa: CASSTARVSGASSYNEQFF
d_gene: TRBD2; abundance: -; j_gene: TRBJ2-3; v_gene: TRBV29-1; CDR3nt: TGCAGCGCCGTGACTAGCGGGGTAGATACGCAGTATTTT; CDR3aa: CSAVTSGVDTQYF
d_gene: TRBD2; abundance: -; j_gene: TRBJ2-1; v_gene: TRBV7-2; CDR3nt: TGTGCCAGCAGCTTATTAGGTCTAGCGGGGGGGAAGGAGCAGTTCTTC; CDR3aa: CASSLLGLAGGKEQFF
d_gene: -; abundance: -; j_gene: TRBJ2-3; v_gene: TRBV6-1; CDR3nt: TGTGCCAGCAGTGGCGACCCGGGGCGGGCGCAGTATTTT; CDR3aa: CASSGDPGRAQYF
d_gene: -; abundance: -; j_gene: TRBJ2-7; v_gene: TRBV30; CDR3nt: TGTGCCGGGAGTGTAGTTTACGAGCAGTACTTC; CDR3aa: CAGSVVYEQYF
d_gene: TRBD1; abundance: -; j_gene: TRBJ1-2; v_gene: TRBV7-2; CDR3nt: TGTGCCAGCAGCCCGACCGGGACAGGGACCTATGGCTACACCTTC; CDR3aa: CASSPTGTGTYGYTF
d_gene: -; abundance: -; j_gene: TRBJ1-5; v_gene: TRBV5-6; CDR3nt: TGTGCCAGCAGCTTGAGGGGTCTGTCGTACAATCAGCCCCAGCATTTT; CDR3aa: CASSLRGLSYNQPQHF
d_gene: -; abundance: -; j_gene: TRBJ2-3; v_gene: TRBV6-1; CDR3nt: TGTGCCAGCAGAGATGGCAGGGTAACGGATACGCAGTATTTT; CDR3aa: CASRDGRVTDTQYF
d_gene: TRBD2; abundance: -; j_gene: TRBJ2-1; v_gene: TRBV20-1; CDR3nt: TGCAGTGCTAGCGGACTAGCGGGGGCTCACCCCCTCACACACAATGAGCAGTTCTTC; CDR3aa: CSASGLAGAHPLTHNEQFF
d_gene: -; abundance: -; j_gene: TRBJ2-6; v_gene: TRBV6-5; CDR3nt: TGTGCCGGCAGTTACTCGGGGGACTCTGGGGCCAACGTCCTGACTTTC; CDR3aa: CAGSYSGDSGANVLTF
d_gene: TRBD1; abundance: few; j_gene: TRBJ2-7; v_gene: TRBV11-3; CDR3nt: TGTGCCAGCAGCTTAGAACGGACAGGGAGCGCCTACGAGCAGTACTTC; CDR3aa: CASSLERTGSAYEQYF
d_gene: -; abundance: -; j_gene: TRBJ1-1; v_gene: TRBV20-1; CDR3nt: TGCAGTGCTCAGGGAGCGCTCTTCACTGAAGCTTTCTTT; CDR3aa: CSAQGALFTEAFF
d_gene: -; abundance: -; j_gene: TRBJ2-5; v_gene: TRBV7-9; CDR3nt: TGTGCCAGCAGCTTAGTCCGGGGGATCCAAGAGACCCAGTACTTC; CDR3aa: CASSLVRGIQETQYF
d_gene: -; abundance: few; j_gene: TRBJ2-7; v_gene: TRBV25-1; CDR3nt: TGTGCCAGCACCCGACGAGGGGCCTCCTACTACGAGCAGTACTTC; CDR3aa: CASTRRGASYYEQYF
d_gene: -; abundance: few; j_gene: TRBJ2-1; v_gene: TRBV20-1; CDR3nt: TGCAGTGCTAGAGATCTGGACCGAGACAATGAGCAGTTCTTC; CDR3aa: CSARDLDRDNEQFF
d_gene: TRBD2; abundance: -; j_gene: TRBJ2-3; v_gene: TRBV11-2; CDR3nt: TGTGCCAGCAGCACCCGGGCGGGTAGCGGGGGCCTCCGGGATACGCAGTATTTT; CDR3aa: CASSTRAGSGGLRDTQYF
d_gene: -; abundance: -; j_gene: TRBJ2-1; v_gene: TRBV5-1; CDR3nt: TGCGCCAGCACCCCGAACACCAATGAGCAGTTCTTC; CDR3aa: CASTPNTNEQFF
d_gene: -; abundance: -; j_gene: TRBJ2-1; v_gene: TRBV3-1; CDR3nt: TGTGCCAGCAGCCAAGAGGTACGATACAATGAGCAGTTCTTC; CDR3aa: CASSQEVRYNEQFF
d_gene: -; abundance: -; j_gene: TRBJ2-7; v_gene: TRBV12-3/TRBV12-4; CDR3nt: TGTGCCAGCAGTTTGGGGGTCTTCAAGCAGTACTTC; CDR3aa: CASSLGVFKQYF
d_gene: TRBD2; abundance: -; j_gene: TRBJ2-1; v_gene: TRBV7-2; CDR3nt: TGTGCCAGCAGCTTGATAGCGGGGGGGTACAATGAGCAGTTCTTC; CDR3aa: CASSLIAGGYNEQFF